The clone carrying this T cell receptor beta chain was observed once. The table came from immunoSEQ multiplex PCR; TCRdb's copy has only in-frame clones and leaves some out. The top ten clones hold 0.86% of a sample with about 370,000 clones, approximately 93% of them seen once. The germline V gene has CDR1 LNHNV and CDR2 YYDKDF (reference sequence). The CDR3 loop spans 13 amino acids. V shed 0 bases and J shed 6 bases, with 8 bases lying between them. This sample is part of a study of blood T cell repertoires in COVID-19. Sequenced material: PBMCs or T cells enriched from blood (not recorded which). The clonotype comes from a woman in her thirties or forties who had been exposed to COVID-19. V usage is TRBV15 and J usage is TRBJ1-2; tentatively, D is TRBD1 (5 bases). Here the CDR3 DNA reads TGTGCCACCAGCAGAGATCTCAGGGATGGCTACACCTTC. This sequence encodes CATSRDLRDGYTF.